One and the same sample provided the 29 T cell receptor beta chains below, sequenced in a study of blood T cell repertoires in COVID-19. The method was immunoSEQ multiplex PCR; TCRdb's version includes in-frame clones alone and lacks a portion of them. Among 110,000 to 150,000 clones listed, roughly 83% were seen once. Sequenced sample: peripheral blood. Source of these receptors: a woman of 80 years or more with acute or convalescent COVID-19.

The chain has TRBV2 and TRBJ1-1; the D gene is possibly TRBD1 (5 bases). Trimming stripped 4 bases from V and 4 bases from J, with 10 bases between. Germline V gene sequence: CDR1 SNHLY, CDR2 FYNNEI. The CDR3 sequence is 13 residues long. The CDR3 region is CASSGGGGTEAFF. CDR3 DNA: TGTGCCAGCAGTGGGGGGGGAGGCACTGAAGCTTTCTTT.

The sample holds a few counts of this clone. The V call is TRBV10-1, the J call TRBJ2-7, with D possibly TRBD2 on 7 matching bases. The CDR3 loop spans 15 amino acids. The V gene's germline CDR1 is WNHNN and CDR2 SYGVQD (reference sequence). Trimming took 3 bases from V and 0 from J, leaving 12 bases between them. CDR3 coding DNA: TGCGCCAGCAGTGAAGTCGGGGGGCCCTCCTACGAGCAGTACTTC. Protein sequence: CASSEVGGPSYEQYF.

This chain joins TRBV10-3 and TRBJ1-4; the D gene is possibly TRBD1 (5 bases). Trimming took off 0 bases at V and 8 bases at J, with 10 bases between the two ends. In germline, CDR1 is ENHRY, CDR2 SYGVKD. The CDR3 contains 14 residues. The DNA of the CDR3 is TGTGCCATCAGTGAGTCCCGGGGGGACGAAAAACTGTTTTTT. Encoded protein: CAISESRGDEKLFF.

The V call is TRBV7-8, the J call TRBJ2-1, with a possible D match to TRBD2 (6 bases). Trimming took 0 bases from V and 6 from J, leaving 6 bases between them. Germline CDR1 is SGHVS and CDR2 is FQNEAQ. CDR3 length: 13 amino acids. Here the CDR3 DNA reads TGTGCCAGCAGCTTAGCGGGGGGCAATGAGCAGTTCTTC. Residues: CASSLAGGNEQFF.

The chain has TRBV7-9 and TRBJ1-2, with 7 bases aligning to TRBD1. Germline V gene lookup returns CDR1 SEHNR and CDR2 FQNEAQ (reference sequence). V was clipped by 4 bases and J by 0 bases; unmatched bases: 5. The CDR3 consists of 15 residues. The CDR3 sequence: CASSSRQGSNYGYTF. The CDR3 nucleotides read TGTGCCAGCAGCTCTCGACAGGGATCTAACTATGGCTACACCTTC.

This sequence joins TRBV12-3 or TRBV12-4 and TRBJ2-5; D remains ambiguous. Trimming left V 2 bases short and J 4 bases short, with 8 bases between. The CDR3 totals 13 residues. The CDR3 nucleotides are TGTGCCAGCAGTTTATCCAGGTTAGAGACCCAGTACTTC. This gives the protein CASSLSRLETQYF.

The CDR3 loop is CASRRNFNEKLFF. The CDR3 region has the DNA TGTGCCAGCAGACGAAACTTTAATGAAAAACTGTTTTTT. The chain carries TRBV2 and TRBJ1-4; no reliable D call. The CDR3 extends over 13 amino acids. Trimming left V 6 bases short and J 4 bases short, with 9 bases between. The V gene's germline CDR1 is SNHLY and CDR2 FYNNEI.

The gene calls are TRBV3-1 (or the pseudogene TRBV3-2) and TRBJ2-2; D uncertain. The germline gives CDR1 LGHDT, CDR2 YNNKEL (reference sequence). Trimming left V 0 bases short and J 6 bases short, with 5 bases between. This CDR3 comprises 13 residues. The CDR3 loop is CASSQDAAGELFF. In DNA, the CDR3 is TGTGCCAGCAGCCAAGATGCGGCCGGGGAGCTGTTTTTT.

This chain connects TRBV7-9 to TRBJ2-4; 7 bases line up with TRBD2. The CDR3 runs to 16 residues. V shed 5 bases, J shed 6 bases, and the junction held 13 bases outside the gene matches. From germline, CDR1 is SEHNR and CDR2 FQNEAQ (reference sequence). CDR3 sequence (DNA): TGTGCCAGCAGCCCGGGGGGAGGGTCTCCCAGAAACATTCAGTACTTC. Translated, it gives CASSPGGGSPRNIQYF.

V usage is TRBV12-5 and J usage is TRBJ1-1; weak D call: TRBD1 (6 bases). The CDR3 length is 12 residues. V was clipped by 3 bases and J by 8 bases, with 10 bases between them. The germline V gene encodes CDR1 LGHNT and CDR2 FRNRAP. CDR3 sequence (DNA): TGTGCTAGTGGTTTCGGGACATTCGAAGCTTTCTTT. Protein product: CASGFGTFEAFF.

This chain links TRBV5-5 with TRBJ2-7; no clear D gene. The germline CDR1 and CDR2 sequences are SGHKS and YYEKEE (reference sequence). This CDR3 is 14 amino acids long. V lost 0 bases and J 0 bases, leaving 7 bases between the germline ends. The CDR3 DNA reads as TGTGCCAGCAGCTTGGCAGGTTACTCCTACGAGCAGTACTTC. This codes for CASSLAGYSYEQYF. The variable domain in full, completed from reference TRBV5-5 and TRBJ2-7, reads DAGVTQSPTHLIKTRGQQVTLRCSPISGHKSVSWYQQVLGQGPQFIFQYYEKEERGRGNFPDRFSARQFPNYSSELNVNALLLGDSALYLCASSLAGYSYEQYFGPGTRLTVT.

J is TRBJ1-6 and V is TRBV19, with D tentatively TRBD1 (6 bases). CDR1 and CDR2 (germline): LNHDA, SQIVND (reference sequence). The CDR3 is 16 amino acids. Trimming took 0 bases from V and 3 from J, leaving 9 bases between them. The CDR3 DNA follows: TGTGCCAGTAGTATAGACCTGGACAGCTATAATTCACCCCTCCACTTT. Amino acids: CASSIDLDSYNSPLHF.

The V gene is TRBV7-2, the J gene TRBJ1-6; TRBD1 is a possible D gene (6 bases). The CDR3 has 14 amino acids. CDR1 SGHTA and CDR2 FQGNSA come from the germline V gene. Trimming pared 3 bases from V and 10 bases from J, leaving 13 bases between. CDR3 in amino acids: CASSFRGAGSPLHF. The CDR3 DNA reads as TGTGCCAGCAGCTTCCGGGGGGCAGGATCACCCCTCCACTTT.

This chain uses TRBV21-1 with TRBJ1-1; the listed D gene, TRBD1, was not tested against the DNA. TRBV21-1 is an annotated pseudogene. The CDR3 consists of 16 residues. CDR3 sequence (DNA): TGTGCCAGCGACCCGGAGACAGGGGGAACGAACACTGAAGCTTTCTTT. Its translation: CASDPETGGTNTEAFF.

J is TRBJ2-2 and V is TRBV5-6; 8 nucleotides agree with TRBD2. V lost 4 bases, J lost 1 base, and 12 bases stayed unmatched. This CDR3 is built from 18 residues. CDR1 is SGHDT, CDR2 YYEEEE, per germline. This chain's CDR3 is CASSGRLSGGWNTGELFF. The DNA of the CDR3 is TGTGCCAGCAGCGGAAGACTAAGCGGGGGATGGAACACCGGGGAGCTGTTTTTT.

The chain carries TRBV5-4 and TRBJ2-5; 16 bases align to TRBD2. CDR1 and CDR2 (germline): SGHNT, YYREEE (reference sequence). V shed 2 bases, J shed 10 bases, and the junction held 11 bases outside the gene matches. This CDR3 is built from 17 residues. CDR3 loop: CASSLPGLAGGRSGQYF. DNA for the CDR3: TGTGCCAGCAGCTTACCGGGACTAGCGGGGGGGCGGTCGGGCCAGTACTTC. The full variable domain, with the rest looked up from reference TRBV5-4 and TRBJ2-5, is ETGVTQSPTHLIKTRGQQVTLRCSSQSGHNTVSWYQQALGQGPQFIFQYYREEENGRGNFPPRFSGLQFPNYSSELNVNALELDDSALYLCASSLPGLAGGRSGQYFGPGTRLLVL.

The chain combines TRBV27 with TRBJ1-1; 7 positions agree with TRBD1. The CDR3 is 14 amino acids. Germline V gene lookup returns CDR1 MNHEY and CDR2 SMNVEV (reference sequence). V trimming: 5 bases; J trimming: 5 bases; junction bases outside the gene matches: 8. In DNA, the CDR3 is TGTGCCAGCAGTCCGTGGGACAGTCGAACTGAAGCTTTCTTT. Amino acid sequence: CASSPWDSRTEAFF.

This clone was observed a single time. The chain employs TRBV3-1 (or the pseudogene TRBV3-2) and TRBJ2-2; possible D gene TRBD2, 7 bases. The ends were cut back, 2 bases at V and 7 bases at J, with 14 bases in the middle. Per the germline V gene, CDR1 is LGHDT and CDR2 is YNNKEL (reference sequence). The CDR3 loop spans 15 amino acids. CDR3 DNA sequence: TGTGCCAGCAGCCAACAAGGGGGGGCGGTCGGGGAGCTGTTTTTT. It translates to CASSQQGGAVGELFF.

J is TRBJ1-2 and V is TRBV4-1; 12 bases match TRBD1. Germline V lookup: CDR1 MGHRA, CDR2 YSYEKL. This CDR3 contains 15 residues. The ends lost 2 bases at V and 13 bases at J; junction bases unmatched: 11. In DNA form, the CDR3 reads TGCGCCAGCAGCCAACCATCGCCGGGACAGGGGGCTATCACCTTC. Its protein product is CASSQPSPGQGAITF.

The V and J genes are TRBV7-9 and TRBJ1-5; D may be TRBD1 (5 bases). Trimming removed 1 base at V and 2 bases at J, with 12 bases between. Germline V gene lookup returns CDR1 SEHNR and CDR2 FQNEAQ (reference sequence). This CDR3 region has 16 residues. Written as DNA, the CDR3 is TGTGCCAGCAGCTTAGTGGTCGGCAGGGGCAATCAGCCCCAGCATTTT. Translated, it gives CASSLVVGRGNQPQHF.

This clone was seen more than once but under ten times. The chain links TRBV7-9 to TRBJ1-1, with 7 nucleotides matching TRBD1. Germline V gives CDR1 SEHNR, CDR2 FQNEAQ (reference sequence). The junction had 9 bases not matched to a gene; V was cut back by 5 bases and J by 3 bases. The CDR3 spans 15 residues. CDR3 amino acids: CASSLYRDRHTEAFF. The CDR3, as DNA: TGTGCCAGCAGCCTATACCGGGACAGACACACTGAAGCTTTCTTT.

V and J are TRBV3-1 (or the pseudogene TRBV3-2) and TRBJ1-5; D ambiguous. The length of the CDR3 is 14 residues. V was clipped by 1 base and J by 7 bases, with 11 bases between them. Germline CDR1 is LGHDT and CDR2 is YNNKEL (reference sequence). The CDR3: CASSQGVDWQPQHF. The CDR3 DNA is TGTGCCAGCAGCCAAGGTGTAGACTGGCAGCCCCAGCATTTT.

This clone was seen a single time. The genes are TRBV20-1 and TRBJ1-3; D gene uncertain. The germline V and J ends were trimmed by 5 bases and 3 bases, with 5 bases remaining between them. Germline V lookup: CDR1 DFQATT, CDR2 SNEGSKA (reference sequence). The CDR3 is made up of 11 amino acids. This chain's CDR3 is CSAYIGNTIYF. The CDR3 DNA reads as TGCAGTGCTTACATTGGAAACACCATATATTTT.

The chain uses TRBV7-9 and TRBJ1-1; no clear D. CDR1 SEHNR and CDR2 FQNEAQ come from the germline V gene (reference sequence). This CDR3 comprises 15 residues. V lost 4 bases, J lost 0 bases, and 12 bases lay in between. CDR3 protein: CASSYSGNMNTEAFF. In DNA, the CDR3 is TGTGCCAGCAGCTACTCGGGGAATATGAACACTGAAGCTTTCTTT.

The chain couples TRBV12-5 to TRBJ2-7; no definite D call. This CDR3 is built from 13 residues. Germline V CDR1 and CDR2: LGHNT, FRNRAP. V lost 5 bases, J lost 7 bases, and 15 bases lay in between. The CDR3 here is CASGRITGEEQYF. The CDR3 nucleotides are TGTGCTAGTGGTCGAATAACCGGTGAGGAGCAGTACTTC.

The chain employs TRBV2 and TRBJ1-2, with 9 positions matching TRBD1. Germline CDR1 reads SNHLY; CDR2 reads FYNNEI. The ends lost 6 bases at V and 3 bases at J; junction bases unmatched: 5. This CDR3 is 14 amino acids long. CDR3 amino acids: CASRGDRADYGYTF. The CDR3 nucleotides read TGTGCCAGCAGGGGGGACAGGGCCGACTATGGCTACACCTTC.

This clone showed up just a few times. The chain links TRBV24-1 to TRBJ1-1; a weak D match, TRBD1 (5 bases). The CDR3 is 13 amino acids. Germline values: CDR1 KGHDR, CDR2 SFDVKD. With 7 bases removed from V and 6 bases from J, the gap between germline ends came to 14 bases. The CDR3 region has the DNA TGTGCCACCAGGCGCCAGGGTAGCCCTGAAGCTTTCTTT. It encodes CATRRQGSPEAFF.

This rearrangement joins TRBV9 to TRBJ1-5; 7 bases align to TRBD1. The CDR3 loop spans 15 amino acids. Trimming cost V 4 bases and J 3 bases; bases outside gene matches: 7. In germline, CDR1 is SGDLS, CDR2 YYNGEE. CDR3 bases: TGTGCCAGCAGCCCGGGGACAGCTCACAATCAGCCCCAGCATTTT. Protein product: CASSPGTAHNQPQHF. The variable domain in full, completed from reference TRBV9 and TRBJ1-5, reads DSGVTQTPKHLITATGQRVTLRCSPRSGDLSVYWYQQSLDQGLQFLIQYYNGEERAKGNILERFSAQQFPDLHSELNLSSLELGDSALYFCASSPGTAHNQPQHFGDGTRLSIL.

This rearrangement joins TRBV5-1 to TRBJ2-1; 9 bases line up with TRBD1. The CDR3 has 15 residues. V dropped 1 base and J dropped 10; count of bases not matched to a gene: 9. Germline CDR1 is SGHRS and CDR2 is YFSETQ. In nucleotides, the CDR3 is TGCGCCAGCAGCTTGATGGACAGGGGAATGTGGGAGCAGTTCTTC. As protein: CASSLMDRGMWEQFF.